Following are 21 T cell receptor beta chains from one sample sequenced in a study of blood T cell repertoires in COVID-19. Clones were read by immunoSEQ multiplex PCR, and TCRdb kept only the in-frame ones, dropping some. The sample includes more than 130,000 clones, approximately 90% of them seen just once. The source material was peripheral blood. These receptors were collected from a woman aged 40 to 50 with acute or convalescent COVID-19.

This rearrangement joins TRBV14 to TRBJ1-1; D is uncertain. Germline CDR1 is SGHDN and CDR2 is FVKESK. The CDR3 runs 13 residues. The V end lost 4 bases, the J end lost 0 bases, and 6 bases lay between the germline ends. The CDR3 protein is CASSRLMNTEAFF. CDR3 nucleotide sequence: TGTGCCAGCAGCCGACTAATGAACACTGAAGCTTTCTTT.

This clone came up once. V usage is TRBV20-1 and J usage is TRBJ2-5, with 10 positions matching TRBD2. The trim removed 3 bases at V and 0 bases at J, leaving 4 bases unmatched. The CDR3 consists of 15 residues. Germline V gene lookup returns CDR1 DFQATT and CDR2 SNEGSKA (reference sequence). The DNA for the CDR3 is TGCAGTGCTAGTAGGACTAGCGGATACCAAGAGACCCAGTACTTC. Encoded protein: CSASRTSGYQETQYF.

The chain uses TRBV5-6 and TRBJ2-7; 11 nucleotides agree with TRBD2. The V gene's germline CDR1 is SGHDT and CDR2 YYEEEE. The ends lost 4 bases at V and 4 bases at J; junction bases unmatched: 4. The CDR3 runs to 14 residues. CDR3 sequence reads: CASSGGTSGYEQYF. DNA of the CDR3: TGTGCCAGCAGCGGCGGGACTAGCGGTTACGAGCAGTACTTC. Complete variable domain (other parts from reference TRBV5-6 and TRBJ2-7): DAGVTQSPTHLIKTRGQQVTLRCSPKSGHDTVSWYQQALGQGPQFIFQYYEEEERQRGNFPDRFSGHQFPNYSSELNVNALLLGDSALYLCASSGGTSGYEQYFGPGTRLTVT.

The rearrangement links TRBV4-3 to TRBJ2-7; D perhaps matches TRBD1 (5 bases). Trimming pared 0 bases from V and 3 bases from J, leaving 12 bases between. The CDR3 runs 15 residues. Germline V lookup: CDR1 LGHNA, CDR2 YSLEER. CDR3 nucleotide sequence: TGCGCCAGCAGCCAAGACTCCCAGGGCTTCTACGAGCAGTACTTC. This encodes CASSQDSQGFYEQYF.

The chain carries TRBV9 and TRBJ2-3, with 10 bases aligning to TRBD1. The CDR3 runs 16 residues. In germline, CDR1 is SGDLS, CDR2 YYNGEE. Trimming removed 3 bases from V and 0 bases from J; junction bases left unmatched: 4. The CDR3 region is CASSGRDRGSTDTQYF. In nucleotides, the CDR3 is TGTGCCAGCAGCGGGAGGGACAGGGGAAGCACAGATACGCAGTATTTT.

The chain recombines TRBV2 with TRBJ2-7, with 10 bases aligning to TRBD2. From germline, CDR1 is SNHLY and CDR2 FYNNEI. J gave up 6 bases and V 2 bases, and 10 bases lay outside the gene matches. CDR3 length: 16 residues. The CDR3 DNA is TGTGCCAGCAGTGAACGGGGAGCGGGAGGGCTCTCCGAGCAGTACTTC. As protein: CASSERGAGGLSEQYF. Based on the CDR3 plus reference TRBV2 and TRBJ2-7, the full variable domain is EPEVTQTPSHQVTQMGQEVILRCVPISNHLYFYWYRQILGQKVEFLVSFYNNEISEKSEIFDDQFSVERPDGSNFTLKIRSTKLEDSAMYFCASSERGAGGLSEQYFGPGTRLTVT.

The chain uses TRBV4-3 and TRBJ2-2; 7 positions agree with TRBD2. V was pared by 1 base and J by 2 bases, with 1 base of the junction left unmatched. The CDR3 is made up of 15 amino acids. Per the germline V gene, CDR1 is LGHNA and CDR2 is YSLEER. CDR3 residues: CASSQAGLNTGELFF. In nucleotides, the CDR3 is TGCGCCAGCAGCCAAGCGGGACTAAACACCGGGGAGCTGTTTTTT.

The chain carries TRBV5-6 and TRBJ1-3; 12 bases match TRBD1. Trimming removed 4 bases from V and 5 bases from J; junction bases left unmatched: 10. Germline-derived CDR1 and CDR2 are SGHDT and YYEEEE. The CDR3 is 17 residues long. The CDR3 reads CASSDLKRDRGRNTIYF. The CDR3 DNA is TGTGCCAGCAGCGACCTAAAGCGGGACAGGGGGCGAAACACCATATATTTT. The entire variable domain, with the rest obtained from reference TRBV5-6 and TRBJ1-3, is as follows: DAGVTQSPTHLIKTRGQQVTLRCSPKSGHDTVSWYQQALGQGPQFIFQYYEEEERQRGNFPDRFSGHQFPNYSSELNVNALLLGDSALYLCASSDLKRDRGRNTIYFGEGSWLTVV.

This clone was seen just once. CDR3 nucleotides: TGCGCCAGCAGCGCTGGGACAGGGCCCCACACCGGGGAGCTGTTTTTT. It encodes CASSAGTGPHTGELFF. The chain combines TRBV5-1 with TRBJ2-2, with 9 nucleotides matching TRBD1. The CDR3 contains 16 residues. CDR1 SGHRS and CDR2 YFSETQ come from the germline V gene. V shed 4 bases, J shed 3 bases, and the junction held 7 bases outside the gene matches.

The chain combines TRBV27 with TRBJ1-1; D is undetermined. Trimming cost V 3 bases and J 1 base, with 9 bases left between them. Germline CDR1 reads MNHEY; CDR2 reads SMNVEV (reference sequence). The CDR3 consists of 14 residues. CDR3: CASSFRVTNTEAFF. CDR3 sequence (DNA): TGTGCCAGCAGTTTCCGGGTCACGAACACTGAAGCTTTCTTT.

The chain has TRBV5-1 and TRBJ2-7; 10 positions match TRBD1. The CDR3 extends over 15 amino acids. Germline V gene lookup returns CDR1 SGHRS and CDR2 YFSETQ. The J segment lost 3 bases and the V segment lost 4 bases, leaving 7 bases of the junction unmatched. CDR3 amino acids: CASSPGTGAFYEQYF. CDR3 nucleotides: TGCGCCAGCAGCCCGGGGACAGGGGCTTTCTACGAGCAGTACTTC.

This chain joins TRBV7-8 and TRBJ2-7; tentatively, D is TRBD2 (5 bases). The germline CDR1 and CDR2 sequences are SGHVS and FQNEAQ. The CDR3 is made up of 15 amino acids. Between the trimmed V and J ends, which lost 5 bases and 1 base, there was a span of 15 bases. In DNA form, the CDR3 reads TGTGCCAGCAGCCCCACCGAGCGGCAGTCCTACGAGCAGTACTTC. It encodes CASSPTERQSYEQYF.

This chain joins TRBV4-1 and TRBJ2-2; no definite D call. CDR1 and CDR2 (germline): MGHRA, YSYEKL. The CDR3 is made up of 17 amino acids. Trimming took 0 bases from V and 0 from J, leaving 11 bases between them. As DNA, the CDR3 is TGCGCCAGCAGCCAAGATTGGGTAGCCGCGAACACCGGGGAGCTGTTTTTT. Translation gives CASSQDWVAANTGELFF.

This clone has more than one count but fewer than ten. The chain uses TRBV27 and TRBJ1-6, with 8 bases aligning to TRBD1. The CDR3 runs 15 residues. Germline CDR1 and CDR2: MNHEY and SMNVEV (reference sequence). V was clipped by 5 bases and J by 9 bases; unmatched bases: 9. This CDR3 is CASSLNRGVGSPLHF. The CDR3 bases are TGTGCCAGCAGTCTAAACAGGGGGGTAGGTTCACCCCTCCACTTT.

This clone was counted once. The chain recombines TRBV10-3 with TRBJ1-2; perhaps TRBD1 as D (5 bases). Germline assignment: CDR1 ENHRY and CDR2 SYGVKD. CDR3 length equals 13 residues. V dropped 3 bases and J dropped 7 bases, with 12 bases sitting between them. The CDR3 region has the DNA TGTGCCATCAGTGAAGGAGGGGCGCCTGGCTACACCTTC. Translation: CAISEGGAPGYTF.

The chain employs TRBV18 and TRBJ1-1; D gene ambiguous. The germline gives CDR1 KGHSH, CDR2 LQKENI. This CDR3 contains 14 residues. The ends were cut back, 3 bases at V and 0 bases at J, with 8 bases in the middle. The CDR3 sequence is CASSPQVMNTEAFF. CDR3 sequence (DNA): TGTGCCAGCTCACCGCAGGTCATGAACACTGAAGCTTTCTTT.

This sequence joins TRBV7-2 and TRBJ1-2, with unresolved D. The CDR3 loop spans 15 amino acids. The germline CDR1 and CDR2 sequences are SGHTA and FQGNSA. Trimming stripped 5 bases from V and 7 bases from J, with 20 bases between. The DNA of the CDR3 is TGTGCCAGCAGCCCAGAGATCGAGGCGGGGATTGGCTACACCTTC. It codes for CASSPEIEAGIGYTF. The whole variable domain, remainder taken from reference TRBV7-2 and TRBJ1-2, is GAGVSQSPSNKVTEKGKDVELRCDPISGHTALYWYRQSLGQGLEFLIYFQGNSAPDKSGLPSDRFSAERTGGSVSTLTIQRTQQEDSAVYLCASSPEIEAGIGYTFGSGTRLTVV.

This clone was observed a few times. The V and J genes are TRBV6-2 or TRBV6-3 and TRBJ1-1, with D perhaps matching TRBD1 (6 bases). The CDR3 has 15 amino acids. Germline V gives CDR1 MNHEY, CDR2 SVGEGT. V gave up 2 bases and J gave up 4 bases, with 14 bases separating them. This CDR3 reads CASSYPHRGGTEAFF. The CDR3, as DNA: TGTGCCAGCAGTTACCCCCATAGAGGGGGCACTGAAGCTTTCTTT.

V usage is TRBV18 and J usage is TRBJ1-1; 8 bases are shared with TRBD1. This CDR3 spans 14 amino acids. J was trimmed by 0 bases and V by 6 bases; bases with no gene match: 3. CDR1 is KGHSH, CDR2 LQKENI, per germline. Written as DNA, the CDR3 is TGTGCCAGCTCCGGACAGGGATTGAACACTGAAGCTTTCTTT. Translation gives CASSGQGLNTEAFF.

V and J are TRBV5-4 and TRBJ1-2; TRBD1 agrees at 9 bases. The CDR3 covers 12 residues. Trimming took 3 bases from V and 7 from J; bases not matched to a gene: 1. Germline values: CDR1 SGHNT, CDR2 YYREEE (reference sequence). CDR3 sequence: CASSSTGGGYTF. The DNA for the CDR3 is TGTGCCAGCAGCTCGACAGGGGGTGGCTACACCTTC.

The chain's CDR3 is CASRGPAGETQYF. DNA for the CDR3: TGTGCCAGTAGAGGCCCAGCGGGAGAGACCCAGTACTTC. J is TRBJ2-5 and V is TRBV19; the D gene is possibly TRBD2 (6 bases). CDR1 is LNHDA and CDR2 is SQIVND in the germline V gene (reference sequence). This CDR3 spans 13 amino acids. V was clipped by 6 bases and J by 4 bases, with 12 bases between them.